The T cell receptor beta chain under discussion was sequenced for a study of cytomegalovirus exposure and HLA in healthy donors. The PCR ran on 60 Vbeta and 13 Jbeta primers. Sequencing used immunoSEQ multiplex PCR; TCRdb keeps in-frame clones, though not all of them. The sample includes some 140,000 clones, 65% to 85% seen only once; the top ten take just under 1%. This receptor was taken from a man aged 18 to 29 in good health and CMV-seronegative. The sequenced sample consisted of PBMCs.

CDR3 DNA sequence: TGTGCCAGCAGTTTTCAGGGTGCAAGGGGCTACACCTTC. It encodes CASSFQGARGYTF. The rearrangement joins TRBV27 to TRBJ1-2; possible D gene TRBD1, 5 bases. From germline, CDR1 is MNHEY and CDR2 SMNVEV (reference sequence). With 3 bases removed from V and 8 bases from J, the gap between germline ends came to 13 bases. The CDR3 is 13 residues long.